Each of the 9 T cell receptor beta chains below was sequenced from the same sample in a study of CD8 T cells in ankylosing spondylitis (dated by TCRdb to about 2017). The library was prepared using 5' RACE. Sequencing took place on an Illumina HiSeq 2500. TCRdb trimmed public reads at Q25 via fastp, called clones via MiXCR and kept in-frame beta chains. All rows with the same CDR3 protein become a single entry with the most common DNA and genes. The sample table contains roughly 130,000 distinct CDR3 sequences; only one count was recorded for around 9.3% of them. Approximately 3.6% of the sample comes from the top ten. Sequencing was performed on blood, either unsorted or a sorted T cell fraction (not recorded which). The receptors were sampled from a male donor with ankylosing spondylitis or in good health (not recorded which).

The chain recombines TRBV2 with TRBJ2-7; no clear D. This CDR3 has 14 residues. The V gene lost 6 bases and the J gene lost 7 bases, with 19 bases spanning the gap. Germline V gene lookup returns CDR1 SNHLY and CDR2 FYNNEI. The CDR3 sequence: CASSVSGPVLEQYF. Here the CDR3 DNA reads TGTGCCAGCAGCGTCTCGGGCCCCGTTTTGGAGCAGTACTTC.

This clonotype has just a few counts. This rearrangement joins TRBV5-1 to TRBJ1-1; D is possibly TRBD1 (6 bases). Looked up from germline, CDR1 is SGHRS and CDR2 is YFSETQ. This CDR3 has 14 amino acids. Trimming took off 0 bases at V and 6 bases at J, with 12 bases between the two ends. The chain's CDR3 is CASSLVSGVSEAFF. CDR3 bases: TGCGCCAGCAGCTTGGTATCAGGGGTCTCTGAAGCTTTCTTT.

This clonotype has a handful of counts. The chain combines TRBV5-1 with TRBJ2-1, with D possibly being TRBD1 (6 bases). Germline CDR1 is SGHRS and CDR2 is YFSETQ. Trimming stripped 1 base from V and 3 bases from J, with 8 bases between. This CDR3 contains 14 residues. For the CDR3, the DNA is TGCGCCAGCAGCTTGCAGGGGCACTACAATGAGCAGTTCTTC. This encodes CASSLQGHYNEQFF.

In its sample, this clonotype was seen many times. The V gene is TRBV5-1, the J gene TRBJ2-2; 9 positions match TRBD2. The CDR3 extends over 17 amino acids. Trimming cost V 0 bases and J 7 bases; bases outside gene matches: 10. Germline CDR1 is SGHRS and CDR2 is YFSETQ. DNA for the CDR3: TGCGCCAGCAGCTTGGGAGCGGGAGGTCTGAGCGTCGGGGAGCTGTTTTTT. Protein product: CASSLGAGGLSVGELFF.

The sample holds many counts of this clonotype. V gene TRBV20-1 combines with J gene TRBJ2-3; the D gene is possibly TRBD1 (5 bases). The V gene's germline CDR1 is DFQATT and CDR2 SNEGSKA (reference sequence). This CDR3 has 15 residues. V lost 4 bases and J 0 bases, leaving 14 bases between the germline ends. As DNA, the CDR3 is TGCAGTGCTACGATGACAGAACACAGCACAGATACGCAGTATTTT. Translation gives CSATMTEHSTDTQYF.

The chain carries TRBV2 and TRBJ1-2, with TRBD1 identical over 8 bases. The V and J ends lost 1 base and 7 bases, in that order; junction bases with no gene match: 14. This CDR3 is built from 17 residues. Germline-derived CDR1 and CDR2 are SNHLY and FYNNEI. The CDR3 loop reads CASSEVNTGGIDRGYTF. In DNA form, the CDR3 reads TGTGCCAGCAGTGAAGTGAATACAGGGGGAATTGATCGTGGCTACACCTTC.

V gene TRBV5-1 combines with J gene TRBJ1-4; TRBD1 is a possible D gene (6 bases). The CDR3 runs to 15 residues. The germline V gene encodes CDR1 SGHRS and CDR2 YFSETQ. Trimming stripped 4 bases from V and 0 bases from J, with 10 bases between. The CDR3 coding sequence is TGCGCCAGCAGCAACAGGGTTGCAACTAATGAAAAACTGTTTTTT. Its translation: CASSNRVATNEKLFF.

The chain joins TRBV6-5 to TRBJ2-6; 9 bases are shared with TRBD1. Germline values: CDR1 MNHEY, CDR2 SVGAGI. Trimming at V came to 5 bases and at J to 2 bases, leaving 4 bases not matched to a gene. This CDR3 is 16 amino acids long. The CDR3, as DNA: TGTGCCAGCAGTCTACAGGGGGCGCCTGGGGCCAACGTCCTGACTTTC. Translated: CASSLQGAPGANVLTF.

V gene TRBV30 combines with J gene TRBJ2-7; 7 bases are a match to TRBD1. Germline V lookup: CDR1 GTSNPN, CDR2 SVGIG (reference sequence). The CDR3 runs 18 residues. J lost 3 bases, V lost 1 base, and 18 bases had no gene match. CDR3 amino acids: CAWSGTAGGFGFGYEQYF. DNA for the CDR3: TGTGCCTGGAGTGGCACGGCAGGGGGTTTTGGCTTCGGCTACGAGCAGTACTTC.